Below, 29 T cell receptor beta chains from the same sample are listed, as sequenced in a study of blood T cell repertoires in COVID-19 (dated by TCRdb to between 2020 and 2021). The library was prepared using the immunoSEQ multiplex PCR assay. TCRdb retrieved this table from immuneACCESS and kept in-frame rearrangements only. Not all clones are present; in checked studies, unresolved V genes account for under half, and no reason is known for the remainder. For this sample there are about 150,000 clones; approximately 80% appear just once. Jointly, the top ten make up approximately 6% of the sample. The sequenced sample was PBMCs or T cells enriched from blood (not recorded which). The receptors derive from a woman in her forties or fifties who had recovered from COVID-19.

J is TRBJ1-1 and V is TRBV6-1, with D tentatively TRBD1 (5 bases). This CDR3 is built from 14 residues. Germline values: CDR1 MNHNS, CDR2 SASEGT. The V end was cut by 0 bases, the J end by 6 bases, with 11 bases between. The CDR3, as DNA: TGTGCCAGCAGTGAAGCGGTCAGGGATCCTGAAGCTTTCTTT. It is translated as CASSEAVRDPEAFF.

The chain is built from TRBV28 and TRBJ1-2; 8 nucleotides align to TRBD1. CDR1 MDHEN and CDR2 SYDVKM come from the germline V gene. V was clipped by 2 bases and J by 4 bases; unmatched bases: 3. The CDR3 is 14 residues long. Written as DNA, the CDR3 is TGTGCCAGCAGTTTAGAGGGACAGGTCTATGGCTACACCTTC. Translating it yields CASSLEGQVYGYTF.

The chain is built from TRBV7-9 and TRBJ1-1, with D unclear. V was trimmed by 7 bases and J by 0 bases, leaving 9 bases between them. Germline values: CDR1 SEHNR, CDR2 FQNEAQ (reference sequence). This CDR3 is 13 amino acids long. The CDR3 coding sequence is TGTGCCAGCACTACCGAGCTGAACACTGAAGCTTTCTTT. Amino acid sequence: CASTTELNTEAFF. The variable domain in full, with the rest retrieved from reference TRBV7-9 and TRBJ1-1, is DTGVSQNPRHKITKRGQNVTFRCDPISEHNRLYWYRQTLGQGPEFLTYFQNEAQLEKSRLLSDRFSAERPKGSFSTLEIQRTEQGDSAMYLCASTTELNTEAFFGQGTRLTVV.

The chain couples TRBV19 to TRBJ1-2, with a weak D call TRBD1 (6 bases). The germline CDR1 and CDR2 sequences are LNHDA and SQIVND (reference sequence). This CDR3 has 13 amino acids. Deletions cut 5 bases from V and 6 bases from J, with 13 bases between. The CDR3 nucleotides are TGTGCCAGTAGTCCGGGGCAGGGGCATGGCTACACCTTC. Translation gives CASSPGQGHGYTF.

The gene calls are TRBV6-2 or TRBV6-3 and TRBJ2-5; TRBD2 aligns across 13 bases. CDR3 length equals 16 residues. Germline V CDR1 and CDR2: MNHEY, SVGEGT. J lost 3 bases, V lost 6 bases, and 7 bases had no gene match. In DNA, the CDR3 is TGTGCCAGCAGCCCTTTACTAGCGGGGGGGGAAGAGACCCAGTACTTC. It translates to CASSPLLAGGEETQYF.

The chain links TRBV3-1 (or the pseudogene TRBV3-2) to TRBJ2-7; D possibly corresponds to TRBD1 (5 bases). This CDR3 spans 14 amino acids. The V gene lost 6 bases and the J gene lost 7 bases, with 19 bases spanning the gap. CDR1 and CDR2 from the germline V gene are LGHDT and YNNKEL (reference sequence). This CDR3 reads CASSQGTPGREQYF. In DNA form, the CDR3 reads TGTGCCAGCAGTCAGGGAACCCCTGGAAGGGAGCAGTACTTC.

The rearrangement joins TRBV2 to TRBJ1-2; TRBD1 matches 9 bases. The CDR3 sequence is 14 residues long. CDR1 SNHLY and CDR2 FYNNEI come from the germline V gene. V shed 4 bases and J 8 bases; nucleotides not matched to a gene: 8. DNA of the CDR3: TGTGCCAGCAGTGGGAGCGGGACAGGGTTAGGCTACACCTTC. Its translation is CASSGSGTGLGYTF.

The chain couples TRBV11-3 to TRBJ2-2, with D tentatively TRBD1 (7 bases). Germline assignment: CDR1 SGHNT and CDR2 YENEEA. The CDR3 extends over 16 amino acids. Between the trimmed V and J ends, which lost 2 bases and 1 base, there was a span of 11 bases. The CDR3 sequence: CASSLRGTVNTGELFF. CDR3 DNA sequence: TGTGCCAGCAGCTTACGCGGGACAGTGAACACCGGGGAGCTGTTTTTT.

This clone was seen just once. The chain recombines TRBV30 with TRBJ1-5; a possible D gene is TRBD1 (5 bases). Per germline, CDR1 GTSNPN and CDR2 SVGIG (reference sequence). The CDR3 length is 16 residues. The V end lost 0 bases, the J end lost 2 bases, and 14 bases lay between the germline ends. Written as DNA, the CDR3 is TGTGCCTGGAGTGTGGGGTGGGGCGAGGGCAATCAGCCCCAGCATTTT. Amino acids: CAWSVGWGEGNQPQHF.

Here the CDR3 DNA reads TGTGCCAGCAGCCAAGTGACAGGGGGCCAGCGAGAGGGCTACACCTTC. Its translation is CASSQVTGGQREGYTF. The chain carries TRBV3-1 (or the pseudogene TRBV3-2) and TRBJ1-2; 10 nucleotides line up with TRBD1. With V trimmed by 1 base and J by 8 bases, 10 bases remained unmatched. The CDR3 runs to 16 residues. Germline V gene sequence: CDR1 LGHDT, CDR2 YNNKEL (reference sequence).

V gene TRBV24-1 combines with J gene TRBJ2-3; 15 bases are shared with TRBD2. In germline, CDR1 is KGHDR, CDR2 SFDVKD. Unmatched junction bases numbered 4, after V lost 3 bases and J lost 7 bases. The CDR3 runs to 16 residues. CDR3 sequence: CATSDPGTSGGNTQYF. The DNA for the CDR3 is TGTGCCACCAGTGATCCCGGGACTAGCGGGGGGAATACGCAGTATTTT.

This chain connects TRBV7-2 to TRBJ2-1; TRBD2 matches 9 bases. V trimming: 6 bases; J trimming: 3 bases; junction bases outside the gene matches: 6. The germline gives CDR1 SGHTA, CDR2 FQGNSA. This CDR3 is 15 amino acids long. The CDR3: CASSRTSEYYNEQFF. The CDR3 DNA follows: TGTGCCAGCAGTAGGACTAGCGAGTACTACAATGAGCAGTTCTTC.

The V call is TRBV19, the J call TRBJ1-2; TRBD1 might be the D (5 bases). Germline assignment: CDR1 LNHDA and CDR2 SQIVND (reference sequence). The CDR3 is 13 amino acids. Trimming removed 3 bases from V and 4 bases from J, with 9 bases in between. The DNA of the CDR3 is TGTGCCAGTAGTATTACAGGTTCCTATGGCTACACCTTC. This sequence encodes CASSITGSYGYTF.

The CDR3: CASSLLQSTDTQYF. DNA for the CDR3: TGTGCCAGCAGCTTGTTGCAGAGCACAGATACGCAGTATTTT. The V and J genes are TRBV5-6 and TRBJ2-3, with no clear D. With 1 base removed from V and 0 bases from J, the gap between germline ends came to 6 bases. CDR3 length: 14 amino acids. CDR1 and CDR2 from the germline V gene are SGHDT and YYEEEE.

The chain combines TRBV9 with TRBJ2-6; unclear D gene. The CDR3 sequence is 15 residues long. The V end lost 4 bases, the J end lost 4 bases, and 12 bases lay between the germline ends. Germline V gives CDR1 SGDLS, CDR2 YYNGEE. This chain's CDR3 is CASSPSVAGANVLTF. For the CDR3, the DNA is TGTGCCAGCAGCCCCTCGGTAGCAGGGGCCAACGTCCTGACTTTC. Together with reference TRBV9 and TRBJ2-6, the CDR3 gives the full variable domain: DSGVTQTPKHLITATGQRVTLRCSPRSGDLSVYWYQQSLDQGLQFLIQYYNGEERAKGNILERFSAQQFPDLHSELNLSSLELGDSALYFCASSPSVAGANVLTFGAGSRLTVL.

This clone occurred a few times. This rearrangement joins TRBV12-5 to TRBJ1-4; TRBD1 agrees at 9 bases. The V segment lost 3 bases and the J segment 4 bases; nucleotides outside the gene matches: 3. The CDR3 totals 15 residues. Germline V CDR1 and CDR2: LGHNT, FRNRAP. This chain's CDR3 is CASGLLGQGNEKLFF. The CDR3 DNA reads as TGTGCTAGTGGTTTATTGGGACAGGGTAATGAAAAACTGTTTTTT.

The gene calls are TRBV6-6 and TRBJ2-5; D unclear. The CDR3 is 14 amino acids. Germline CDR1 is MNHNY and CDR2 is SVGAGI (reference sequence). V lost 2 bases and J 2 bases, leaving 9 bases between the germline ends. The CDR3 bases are TGTGCCAGCAGTTACGGGCAGGTACAAGAGACCCAGTACTTC. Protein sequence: CASSYGQVQETQYF.

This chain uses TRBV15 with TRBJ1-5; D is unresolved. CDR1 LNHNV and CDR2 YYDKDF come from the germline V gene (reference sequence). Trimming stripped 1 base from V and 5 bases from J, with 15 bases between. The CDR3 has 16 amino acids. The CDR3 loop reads CATSRAELGGDQPQHF. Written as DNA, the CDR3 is TGTGCCACCAGCAGAGCCGAACTTGGCGGGGATCAGCCCCAGCATTTT.

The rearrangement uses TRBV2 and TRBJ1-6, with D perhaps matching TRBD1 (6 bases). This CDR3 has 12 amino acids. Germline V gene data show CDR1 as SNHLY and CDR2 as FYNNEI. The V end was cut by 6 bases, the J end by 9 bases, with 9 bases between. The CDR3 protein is CASRAGASPLHF. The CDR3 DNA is TGTGCCAGCAGAGCGGGGGCTTCACCCCTCCACTTT.

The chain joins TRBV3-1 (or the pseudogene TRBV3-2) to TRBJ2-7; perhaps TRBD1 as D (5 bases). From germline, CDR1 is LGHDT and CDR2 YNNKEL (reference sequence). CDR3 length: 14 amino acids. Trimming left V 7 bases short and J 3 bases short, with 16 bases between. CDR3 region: CASKDSAGRYEQYF. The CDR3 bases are TGTGCCAGCAAAGACAGCGCAGGACGCTACGAGCAGTACTTC.

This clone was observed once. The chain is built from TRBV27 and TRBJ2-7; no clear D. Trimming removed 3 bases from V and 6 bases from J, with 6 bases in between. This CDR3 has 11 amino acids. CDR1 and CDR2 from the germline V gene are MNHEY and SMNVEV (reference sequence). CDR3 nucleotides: TGTGCCAGCAGTTTTCCGTTCGAGCAGTACTTC. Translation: CASSFPFEQYF.

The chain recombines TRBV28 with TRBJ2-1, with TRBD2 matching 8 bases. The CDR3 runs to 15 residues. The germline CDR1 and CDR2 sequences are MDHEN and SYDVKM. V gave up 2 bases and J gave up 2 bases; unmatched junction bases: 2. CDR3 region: CASSLTSGTYNEQFF. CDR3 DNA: TGTGCCAGCAGTTTAACTAGCGGCACCTACAATGAGCAGTTCTTC.

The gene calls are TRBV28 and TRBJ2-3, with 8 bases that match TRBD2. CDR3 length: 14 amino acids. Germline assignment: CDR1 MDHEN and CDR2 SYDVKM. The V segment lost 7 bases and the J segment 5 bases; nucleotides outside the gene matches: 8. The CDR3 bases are TGTGCCAGCACCGGGGGGGGGCCTGTAGATACGCAGTATTTT. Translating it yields CASTGGGPVDTQYF.

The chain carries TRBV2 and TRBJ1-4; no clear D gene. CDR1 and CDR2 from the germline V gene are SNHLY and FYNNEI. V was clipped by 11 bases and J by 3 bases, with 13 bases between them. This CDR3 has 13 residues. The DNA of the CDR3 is TGTGCCCGAGATACTAGTGCTAATGAAAAACTGTTTTTT. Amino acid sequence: CARDTSANEKLFF.

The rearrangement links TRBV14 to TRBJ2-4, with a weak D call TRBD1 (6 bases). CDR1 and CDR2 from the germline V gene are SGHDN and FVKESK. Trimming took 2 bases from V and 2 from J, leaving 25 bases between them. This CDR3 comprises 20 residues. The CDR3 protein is CASSQIYWDKGFGTKNIQYF. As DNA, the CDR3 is TGTGCCAGCAGCCAAATCTACTGGGACAAGGGTTTCGGGACCAAAAACATTCAGTACTTC.

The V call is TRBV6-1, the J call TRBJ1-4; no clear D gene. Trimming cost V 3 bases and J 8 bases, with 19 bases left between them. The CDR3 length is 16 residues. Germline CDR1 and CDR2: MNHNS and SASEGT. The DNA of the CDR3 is TGTGCCAGCAGTGACGATTTCGGGGTATTATTAGAAAAACTGTTTTTT. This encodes CASSDDFGVLLEKLFF.

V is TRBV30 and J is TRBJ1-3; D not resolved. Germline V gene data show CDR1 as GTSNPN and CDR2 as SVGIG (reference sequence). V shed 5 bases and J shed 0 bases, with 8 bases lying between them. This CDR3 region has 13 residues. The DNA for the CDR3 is TGTGCCTGGGCTAGAAGCTCTGGAAACACCATATATTTT. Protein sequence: CAWARSSGNTIYF.

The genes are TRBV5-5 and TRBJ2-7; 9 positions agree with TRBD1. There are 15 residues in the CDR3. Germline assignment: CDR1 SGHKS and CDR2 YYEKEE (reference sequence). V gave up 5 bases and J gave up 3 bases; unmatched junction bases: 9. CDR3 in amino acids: CASSYDRGVGYEQYV. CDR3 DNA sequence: TGTGCCAGCAGTTATGACAGGGGGGTTGGCTACGAGCAGTACGTC.

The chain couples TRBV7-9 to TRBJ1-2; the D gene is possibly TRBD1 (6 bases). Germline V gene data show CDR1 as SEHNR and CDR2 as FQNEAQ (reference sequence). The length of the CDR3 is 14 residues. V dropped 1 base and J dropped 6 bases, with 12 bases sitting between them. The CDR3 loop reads CASSLGGNRDGYTF. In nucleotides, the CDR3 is TGTGCCAGCAGCTTAGGTGGTAACAGGGATGGCTACACCTTC.